These T cell receptor beta chains were read from a single sample in a study of early T cells in non-severe SARS-CoV-2 infection. In TCRdb, the 5' RACE reads were re-called with MiXCR into one record per CDR3 protein. The data show some 25,000 distinct CDR3 sequences, roughly 5.6% seen once. The sequencing input was whole blood. The receptors originated from an adult who was a healthcare worker with PCR-confirmed SARS-CoV-2 infection or an uninfected control (not recorded which). The CDR3 runs from the conserved cysteine through the conserved F or W. The order of the fields is clone size, J gene, D gene, V gene, CDR3 length, CDR3 DNA, CDR3 protein. D genes are given only for firm matches. Part of the rows lack a size; the others show once, few, many or a class for expanded clones.

>.|TRBJ2-7|TRBD2|TRBV27|16
TGTGCCAGCAGTCGGACTAGCGGGAGGGCCGGCTACGAGCAGTACTTC
CASSRTSGRAGYEQYF
>many|TRBJ1-5|.|TRBV12-3/TRBV12-4|13
TGTGCCAGCAGTTCCGGGCACAATCAGCCCCAGCATTTT
CASSSGHNQPQHF
>few|TRBJ2-3|.|TRBV10-2|15
TGCGCCAGCAGCGCCCGGGACTCGAGCACAGATACGCAGTATTTT
CASSARDSSTDTQYF
>few|TRBJ2-5|.|TRBV5-5|16
TGTGCCAGCAGATTCGCAGGACTTGCCGACCAAGAGACCCAGTACTTC
CASRFAGLADQETQYF
>many|TRBJ1-3|TRBD1|TRBV20-1|14
TGCAGTGCTAGGATGACAGGGTCTGAGTACACCATATATTTT
CSARMTGSEYTIYF
>many|TRBJ2-7|.|TRBV4-2|16
TGTGCCAGCAGCCAAGATCCGGGCTGGGGGGCCTACGAGCAGTACTTC
CASSQDPGWGAYEQYF
>.|TRBJ2-6|.|TRBV15|16
TGTGCCACCAGCCGAGACGGGAGCTCTGGGGCCAACGTCCTGACTTTC
CATSRDGSSGANVLTF
>few|TRBJ2-3|.|TRBV7-2|14
TGTGCCAGCAGCTTAGTGCGTCCCACAGATACGCAGTATTTT
CASSLVRPTDTQYF
>few|TRBJ2-7|.|TRBV14|14
TGTGCCAGCAGCCAAGGCGAGAACTCCTACGAGCAGTACTTC
CASSQGENSYEQYF
>.|TRBJ1-2|.|TRBV20-1|13
TGCAGTGCTAGAATCGCTGGGAAATATGGCTACACCTTC
CSARIAGKYGYTF
>many|TRBJ1-6|.|TRBV11-2|14
TGTGCCAGCAGCTTTAACTCCTATAATTCACCCCTCCACTTT
CASSFNSYNSPLHF
>few|TRBJ1-4|TRBD1|TRBV6-6|14
TGTGCCAGCAGTAATGGACAGGGGTATGAAAAACTGTTTTTT
CASSNGQGYEKLFF
>medium-sized|TRBJ2-3|.|TRBV4-1|15
TGCGCCAGCAGCCAAGAAGGGGGGATGCCAGATACGCAGTATTTT
CASSQEGGMPDTQYF
>many|TRBJ2-7|TRBD2|TRBV15|13
TGTGCCACCAGCGAGGGACTAGCGTACGAGCAGTACTTC
CATSEGLAYEQYF
>many|TRBJ1-4|.|TRBV29-1|11
TGCAGCGTCTCAACTAATGAAAAACTGTTTTTT
CSVSTNEKLFF
>few|TRBJ2-1|TRBD2|TRBV28|18
TGTGCCAGCAGCTCCGGGACTAGCGGGAGGTTTGTCTACAATGAGCAGTTCTTC
CASSSGTSGRFVYNEQFF
>many|TRBJ1-2|.|TRBV30|12
TGTGCCTGGAGCGGCCAGATCTATGGCTACACCTTC
CAWSGQIYGYTF
>many|TRBJ1-1|TRBD1|TRBV15|15
TGTGCCACCAGCAGCCGCCTAGGGGGCCTCACTGAAGCTTTCTTT
CATSSRLGGLTEAFF
>.|TRBJ1-5|.|TRBV23-1|16
TGCGCCAGCAGTCAATCAAAACAGGGTCATAATCAGCCCCAGCATTTT
CASSQSKQGHNQPQHF
>.|TRBJ2-1|TRBD2|TRBV20-1|17
TGCAGTGCTAGAGATGGTTCGCTAGCGGCAGTCTACAATGAGCAGTTCTTC
CSARDGSLAAVYNEQFF
>.|TRBJ1-3|.|TRBV27|16
TGTGCCAGCAGTTTAAACCCAGCTTCGCCTGGAAACACCATATATTTT
CASSLNPASPGNTIYF
>many|TRBJ1-6|TRBD1|TRBV7-2|14
TGTGCCAGCAGCTCCCGACAGGGGAATTCACCCCTCCACTTT
CASSSRQGNSPLHF
>many|TRBJ2-5|.|TRBV6-1|13
TGTGCCAGCAGATGGGGACAACAAGAGACCCAGTACTTC
CASRWGQQETQYF
>many|TRBJ2-7|TRBD1|TRBV12-5|14
TGTGCTAGTGGTCTCTGGACAGGGGGGTACGAGCAGTACTTC
CASGLWTGGYEQYF
>many|TRBJ2-1|.|TRBV12-5|15
TGTGCTAGTGGTTTGGGGTCGGGACGTACAAATGAGCAGTTCTTC
CASGLGSGRTNEQFF
>many|TRBJ2-5|.|TRBV5-1|13
TGCGCCAGCAGCTTGGTGGTAGAGGAGACCCAGTACTTC
CASSLVVEETQYF
>.|TRBJ2-1|TRBD2|TRBV6-4|14
TGTGCCAGCAGTGACGGTCGGGGGGAGAATGAGCAGTTCTTC
CASSDGRGENEQFF
>many|TRBJ2-5|TRBD1|TRBV7-6|15
TGTGCCAGCAGCTTAGAGGACAGGGGACAAGAGACCCAGTACTTC
CASSLEDRGQETQYF
>few|TRBJ1-5|.|TRBV9|14
TGTGCCAGCAGTCCCTACGGGGGCAATCAGCCCCAGCATTTT
CASSPYGGNQPQHF
>few|TRBJ2-1|TRBD2|TRBV7-9|15
TGTGCCAGCAGCCCGACTAGCGGGCAGCGGAATGAGCAGTTCTTC
CASSPTSGQRNEQFF
>many|TRBJ2-3|.|TRBV12-3/TRBV12-4|12
TGTGCCAGCAGTTTAGGGGATCGGACGCAGTATTTT
CASSLGDRTQYF
>many|TRBJ1-3|.|TRBV27|12
TGTGCCAGCAGAGGAGATGGAAACACCATATATTTT
CASRGDGNTIYF
>.|TRBJ2-1|.|TRBV7-6|13
TGTGCCAGCAGCGCCGGACTCTCCAGGGAGCAGTTCTTC
CASSAGLSREQFF
>many|TRBJ1-1|.|TRBV6-1|17
TGTGCCAGCAGTGAAGCCTCGGGCGGCGGGGGAGAGACTGAAGCTTTCTTT
CASSEASGGGGETEAFF
>many|TRBJ2-7|TRBD1|TRBV20-1|15
TGCAGTGCTAGTTTTTCTGGGGACAGGGTGTACGAGCAGTACTTC
CSASFSGDRVYEQYF
>many|TRBJ1-4|.|TRBV11-2|16
TGTGCCAGCAGCTTAAGGCAAGGGGCTTCGTATGAAAAACTGTTTTTT
CASSLRQGASYEKLFF
>medium-sized|TRBJ2-7|TRBD1|TRBV29-1|13
TGCAGCGTTACCCCCACGGACAGGGGAAAGCAGTACTTC
CSVTPTDRGKQYF
>many|TRBJ2-7|TRBD2|TRBV12-3/TRBV12-4|14
TGTGCCAGCAGCCGATCCCGGGACTACGGGGAGCAGTACTTC
CASSRSRDYGEQYF
>few|TRBJ1-5|.|TRBV6-1|15
TGTGCCAGCAGTCCCGGGACGTATAGCAATCAGCCCCAGCATTTT
CASSPGTYSNQPQHF
>few|TRBJ2-3|.|TRBV19|16
TGTGCCAGTAGTCTCCGGACGGCCTCCACCACAGATACGCAGTATTTT
CASSLRTASTTDTQYF
>many|TRBJ1-1|.|TRBV11-2|12
TGTGCCAGCAGCTTAGAGAAGGAGGGGGCTTTCTTT
CASSLEKEGAFF
>few|TRBJ1-1|.|TRBV7-2|14
TGTGCCAGCAGCCCTCAAGTGGCTAACACTGAAGCTTTCTTT
CASSPQVANTEAFF
>many|TRBJ2-5|.|TRBV2|15
TGTGCCAGCAGTAGCCGGGACGCCGCCCAAGAGACCCAGTACTTC
CASSSRDAAQETQYF
>.|TRBJ2-5|.|TRBV11-2|16
TGTGCCAGCAGCTTTGCCCCACTAGCTTCGCGGGAGACCCAGTACTTC
CASSFAPLASRETQYF
>.|TRBJ2-3|.|TRBV6-2/TRBV6-3|15
TGTGCCAGCAGTTACAACCAGATGATCACAGATACGCAGTATTTT
CASSYNQMITDTQYF